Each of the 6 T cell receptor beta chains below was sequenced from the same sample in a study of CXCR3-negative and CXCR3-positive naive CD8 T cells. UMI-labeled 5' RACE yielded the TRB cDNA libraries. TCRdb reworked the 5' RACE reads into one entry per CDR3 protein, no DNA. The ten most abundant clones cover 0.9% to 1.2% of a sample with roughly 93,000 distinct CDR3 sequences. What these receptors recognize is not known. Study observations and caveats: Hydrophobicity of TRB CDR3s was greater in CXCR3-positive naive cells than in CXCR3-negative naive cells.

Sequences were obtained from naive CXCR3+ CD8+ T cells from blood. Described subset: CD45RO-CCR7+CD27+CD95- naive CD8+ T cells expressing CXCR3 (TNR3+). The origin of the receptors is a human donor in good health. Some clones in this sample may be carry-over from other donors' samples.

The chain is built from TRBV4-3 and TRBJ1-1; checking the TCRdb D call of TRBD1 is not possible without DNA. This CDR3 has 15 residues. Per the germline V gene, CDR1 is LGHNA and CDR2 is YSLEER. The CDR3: CASSQDKGLGTEAFF.

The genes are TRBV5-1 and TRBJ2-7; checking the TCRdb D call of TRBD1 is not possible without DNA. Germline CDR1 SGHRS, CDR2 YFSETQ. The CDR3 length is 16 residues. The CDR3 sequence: CASSWGTGVYSYEQYF.

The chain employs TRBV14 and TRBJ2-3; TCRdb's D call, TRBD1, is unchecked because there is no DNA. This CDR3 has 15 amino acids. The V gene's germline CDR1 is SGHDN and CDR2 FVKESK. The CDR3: CASSRGQGFTDTQYF.

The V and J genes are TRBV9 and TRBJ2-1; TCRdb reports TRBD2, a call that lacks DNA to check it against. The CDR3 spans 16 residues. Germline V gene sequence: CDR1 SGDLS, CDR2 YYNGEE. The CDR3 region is CASSVGLAGTYNEQFF. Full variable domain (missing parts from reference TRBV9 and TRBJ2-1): DSGVTQTPKHLITATGQRVTLRCSPRSGDLSVYWYQQSLDQGLQFLIQYYNGEERAKGNILERFSAQQFPDLHSELNLSSLELGDSALYFCASSVGLAGTYNEQFFGPGTRLTVL.

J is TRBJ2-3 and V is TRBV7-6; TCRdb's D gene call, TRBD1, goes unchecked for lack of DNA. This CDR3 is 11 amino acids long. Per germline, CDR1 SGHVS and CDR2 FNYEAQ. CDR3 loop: CASGTGDTQYF.

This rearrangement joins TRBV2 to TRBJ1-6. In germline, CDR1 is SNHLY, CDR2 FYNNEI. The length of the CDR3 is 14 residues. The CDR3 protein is CASLRRRDNSPLHF. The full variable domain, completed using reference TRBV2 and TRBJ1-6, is EPEVTQTPSHQVTQMGQEVILRCVPISNHLYFYWYRQILGQKVEFLVSFYNNEISEKSEIFDDQFSVERPDGSNFTLKIRSTKLEDSAMYFCASLRRRDNSPLHFGNGTRLTVT.